This T cell receptor (beta chain) was identified during a study of blood T cell repertoires in COVID-19. Study in general: Resolution of symptoms, clearance, or two negative PCRs was present in recovered Cohort 3 donors. Sources were T cells, B-cell-depleted T cells, or PBMCs; the material itself was cDNA or gDNA. Some COVID-19 samples were acute and others convalescent; all came from the United States, Italy and Spain.

All enrollees were roughly 18 to 90 years old and from under 25 US areas. Libraries were prepared by immunoSEQ multiplex PCR; TCRdb keeps only in-frame clonotypes and omits some of them. This sample has more than 300,000 clones, with 70% to 90% found just once. CDR3 length: 15 amino acids. Germline CDR1 reads SGHVS; CDR2 reads FQNEAQ. The V end lost 5 bases, the J end lost 3 bases, and 14 bases lay between the germline ends. Material: PBMCs or T cells enriched from blood (not recorded which). The clonotype originates from a man aged 35-49 years in a cohort exposed to, infected with or recovered from COVID-19 (not recorded which). The V gene is TRBV7-8, the J gene TRBJ1-5; perhaps TRBD1 as D (5 bases). CDR3 nucleotides: TGTGCCAGCAGCCGAAACAGGAACCCCAATCAGCCCCAGCATTTT. Its protein product is CASSRNRNPNQPQHF.